This T cell receptor (beta chain) emerged from a study of T-cell memory formation after mild COVID-19. Findings and limits, study-wide: The SARS-CoV-2 specificity of second-wave clones reaching peak at day 37 remained unverified.

Per germline, CDR1 MNHNY and CDR2 SVGAGI (reference sequence). The trim removed 10 bases at V and 4 bases at J, leaving 10 bases unmatched. The CDR3 has 14 amino acids. At least ten counts were recorded for this clonotype. The antigen is not known. 5'RACE with constant-segment primers yielded barcoded, UMI-tagged TCR alpha and TCR beta cDNA libraries. Via MiXCR, TCRdb re-called the 5' RACE reads, giving one row per CDR3 protein. The table includes roughly 130,000 distinct CDR3 sequences, about 6.5% detected once. This chain uses TRBV6-6 with TRBJ2-1, with 7 bases aligning to TRBD1. The receptor was isolated from an adult woman who had mild COVID-19 (a few samples of this study predate the infection). Cell type and time point are not known. The sequenced sample was PBMCs or a T cell subset sorted from them (not recorded which). DNA for the CDR3: TGTGCCACCAGCCGGGACAGCGGATACAATGAGCAGTTCTTC. Translating it yields CATSRDSGYNEQFF.